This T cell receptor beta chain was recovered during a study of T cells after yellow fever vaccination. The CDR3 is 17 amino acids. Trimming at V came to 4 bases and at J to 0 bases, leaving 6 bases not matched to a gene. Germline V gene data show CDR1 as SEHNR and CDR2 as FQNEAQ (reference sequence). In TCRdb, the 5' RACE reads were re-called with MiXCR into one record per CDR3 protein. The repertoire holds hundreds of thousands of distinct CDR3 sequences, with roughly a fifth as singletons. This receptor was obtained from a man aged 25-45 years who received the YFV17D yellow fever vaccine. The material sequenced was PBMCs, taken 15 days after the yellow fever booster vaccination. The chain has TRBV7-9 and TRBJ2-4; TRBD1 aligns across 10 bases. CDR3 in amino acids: CASSSDRGLLAKNIQYF. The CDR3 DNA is TGTGCCAGCAGCTCGGACAGGGGGTTACTAGCCAAAAACATTCAGTACTTC.